This TCR beta chain was captured by sequencing in a study of shared clonotypes between healthy human individuals. V was cut by 0 bases and J by 4 bases, with 14 bases left in between. Germline loops: CDR1 KGHSH, CDR2 LQKENI. This CDR3 spans 16 amino acids. TCRdb keeps only in-frame clones here, not all; method: immunoSEQ multiplex PCR. The sample lists about 680,000 clones, about 92% occurring once. Naive CD8 populations comprised CD45RO-negative cells positively selected for CCR7, excluding terminally differentiated effector memory CD45RA+ cells. Specimen: naive CD8+ T cells sorted from blood. This rearrangement joins TRBV18 to TRBJ2-3; D is uncertain. The origin of this receptor is a man aged 25-45 years in good health. CDR3 loop: CASSPPGSQRADTQYF. As DNA, the CDR3 is TGTGCCAGCTCACCACCGGGGTCCCAAAGGGCAGATACGCAGTATTTT.